The entry below describes one TCR beta chain. The clone's antigen remains unknown. No per-base quality is available; no much larger clone lies one base away. The reads were generated on an Illumina HiSeq 2500. Quantitative 5'-RACE with molecular barcodes was the method used to prepare the TCR beta libraries. On the authors' methods: A new computational method, built on a probabilistic model of VDJ rearrangement, was used to identify disease-linked TCR variants. In TCRdb, the public reads were trimmed at Q25 with fastp and aligned with MiXCR, with productive beta chains retained. Here each entry gathers all rows of one CDR3 protein and keeps the most common genes and DNA. None of the V and J calls come from the authors' own analysis; TCRdb made them. The sample contains 250,000 to 350,000 distinct CDR3 sequences, around 18% of them found a single time. The ten largest clones add up to 7.5% to 9% of the sample.

The CDR3 numbers 17 residues from cysteine through phenylalanine. The read is trimmed to its CDR3 DNA, 51 bases read in frame from base 1. The V end gives up 6 bases and the J end 5 bases, leaving 9 bases in the junction not matched to a gene. This entry is derived from a study of CD8 T cells in ankylosing spondylitis (dated by TCRdb to about 2017). For context, the study as a whole: T cell receptor beta repertoires were profiled in healthy donors and ankylosing spondylitis patients so that disease-linked TCR variants could be found. The full study cohort comprised around 25 ankylosing spondylitis patients and some 110 healthy donors. Peripheral blood was sampled, and synovial fluid was also collected from ankylosing spondylitis patients. The paper's findings and limits, for the study overall: The disease-linked clones were reported as significantly enriched in matched synovial fluid samples from ankylosing spondylitis patients. Some motif variants were previously reported in synovial fluid and blood of reactive arthritis patients, suggesting common disease-initiation mechanisms. Blood from ankylosing spondylitis patients appeared to be characterized by a TCR beta motif made up of eight highly homologous amino acid variants. A CD8+ phenotype was shown by the disease-linked clones, which were found at relatively low frequencies in peripheral blood.

The sample consisted of blood, either unsorted or a sorted T cell fraction (not recorded which). The source of this sequence is a male donor with ankylosing spondylitis or in good health (not recorded which). The rearrangement joined TRBV12-3 or TRBV12-4 to TRBJ2-5; 16 central nucleotides agree with TRBD2. The CDR3 is CASSRSSGLAGGETQYF. The nucleotide sequence is TGTGCCAGCAGCCGTTCGTCGGGACTAGCGGGGGGGGAGACCCAGTACTTC.